The T cell receptor (beta chain) under discussion was sequenced for a study of patients and donors after allogeneic stem cell transplantation. V shed 0 bases and J 6 bases; nucleotides not matched to a gene: 10. The germline gives CDR1 MNHEY, CDR2 SVGAGI. This CDR3 comprises 17 residues. Using its own MiXCR run on the RT-PCR reads, TCRdb lists one record per CDR3 protein. The sample has about 960,000 distinct CDR3 sequences, 15% to 20% seen once. This TCR was sampled from a human donor who was either an allogeneic HSCT recipient or a stem cell or donor lymphocyte infusion donor (not recorded which). It is not recorded whose cells these are; they may come from a transplant donor. Sequencing was done on a sample of blood, either unsorted or a sorted T cell fraction (not recorded which). The chain employs TRBV6-5 and TRBJ2-7, with 11 bases lining up with TRBD2. CDR3 region: CASSYSLNLAGGGEQYF. The CDR3, as DNA: TGTGCCAGCAGTTACTCCCTCAATCTAGCGGGGGGTGGCGAGCAGTACTTC.